The T cell receptor (beta chain) described here comes from a study of cytomegalovirus exposure and HLA in healthy donors. Study findings and constraints: TCR beta chains associated with HLA were, in a later analysis, more clonally expanded than equally common others. Among TCR beta chains, those listed as cytomegalovirus-associated numbered under 200. CMV serostatus alone was available as immune exposure information.

A word on this clone: What it recognizes is unknown.

With V trimmed by 10 bases and J by 0 bases, 8 bases remained unmatched. Germline values: CDR1 SEHNR, CDR2 FQNEAQ (reference sequence). This CDR3 is 15 amino acids long. Primers: 60 Vbeta forward and 13 Jbeta reverse. The authors' processing: A follow-up analysis tallied 65 million to 80 million unique TCR beta chains, about 11 million shared. The repertoire was sequenced with immunoSEQ multiplex PCR; TCRdb's copy has only in-frame clones and lacks some. The V and J calls and clone size were taken over from that table, and D and trimming were inferred from the DNA. The data contain fewer than 55,000 clones, 63% of them singletons.

The TCR comes from a man aged 60 to 75 in good health and CMV-seropositive. This chain links TRBV7-9 with TRBJ2-2; 7 nucleotides agree with TRBD2. Sequencing was performed on PBMCs. The CDR3 here is CAIRRLAANTGELFF. The CDR3 region has the DNA TGTGCCATCCGACGGCTAGCGGCGAACACCGGGGAGCTGTTTTTT.